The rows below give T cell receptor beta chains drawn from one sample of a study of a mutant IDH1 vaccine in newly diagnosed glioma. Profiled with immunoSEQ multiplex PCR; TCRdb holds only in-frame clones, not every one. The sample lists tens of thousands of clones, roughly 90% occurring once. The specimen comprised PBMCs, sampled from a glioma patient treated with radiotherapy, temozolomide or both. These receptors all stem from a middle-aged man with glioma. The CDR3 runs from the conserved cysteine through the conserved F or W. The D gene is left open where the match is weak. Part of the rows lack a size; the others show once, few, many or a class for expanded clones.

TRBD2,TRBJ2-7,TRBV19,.,CASSISGSEQYF,TGTGCCAGTAGTATAAGCGGGAGCGAGCAGTACTTC
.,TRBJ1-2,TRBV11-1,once,CASSYGSYGYTF,TGTGCCAGCAGCTACGGCAGCTATGGCTACACCTTC
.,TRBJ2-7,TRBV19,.,CASSSGQSYEQYF,TGTGCCAGTAGTTCCGGACAGTCCTACGAGCAGTACTTC
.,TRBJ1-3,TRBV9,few,CASSVGGSPGNTIYF,TGTGCCAGCAGCGTAGGAGGGAGTCCCGGAAACACCATATATTTT
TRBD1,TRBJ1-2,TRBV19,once,CATLPGQSVDYGYTF,TGTGCCACCCTTCCGGGACAGTCAGTCGATTATGGCTACACCTTC
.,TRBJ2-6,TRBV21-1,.,CASRRLQGSGANVLTF,TGTGCCAGCAGGCGCTTACAGGGCTCTGGGGCCAACGTCCTGACTTTC
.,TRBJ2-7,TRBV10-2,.,CASSSRRYSYEQYF,TGCGCCAGCAGTAGCCGAAGGTATTCCTACGAGCAGTACTTC
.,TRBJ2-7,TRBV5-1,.,CASSPRQGANEQYF,TGCGCCAGCAGCCCCCGGCAGGGAGCGAACGAGCAGTACTTC
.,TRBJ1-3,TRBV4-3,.,CASSQLQGSGNTIYF,TGCGCCAGCAGCCAACTACAGGGCTCTGGAAACACCATATATTTT
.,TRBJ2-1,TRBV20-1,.,CSASSFEEQFF,TGCAGTGCGTCTAGCTTCGAGGAGCAGTTCTTC
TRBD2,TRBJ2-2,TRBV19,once,CASSWTSGTGELFF,TGTGCCAGTAGCTGGACTAGCGGGACCGGGGAGCTGTTTTTT
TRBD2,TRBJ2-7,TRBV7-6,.,CASSIAGDSYEQYF,TGTGCCAGCAGCATAGCGGGGGACAGCTACGAGCAGTACTTC
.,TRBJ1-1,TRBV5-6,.,CASSLPDGVNTEAFF,TGTGCCAGCAGCTTGCCAGACGGGGTGAACACTGAAGCTTTCTTT
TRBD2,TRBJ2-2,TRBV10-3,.,CAISLTSGRTYTGELFF,TGTGCCATCAGTTTGACTAGCGGGAGGACATACACCGGGGAGCTGTTTTTT
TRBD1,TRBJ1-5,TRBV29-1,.,CSVEEGTGGNQPQHF,TGCAGCGTTGAAGAGGGAACAGGGGGCAATCAGCCCCAGCATTTT
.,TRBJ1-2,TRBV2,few,CASSGGRENYGYTF,TGTGCCAGCAGTGGCGGCAGGGAGAACTATGGCTACACCTTC
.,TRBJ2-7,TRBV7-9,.,CASSLDRSAPHEQYF,TGTGCCAGCAGCTTAGACCGGTCAGCTCCCCACGAGCAGTACTTC
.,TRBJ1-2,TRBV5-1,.,CASSDPGVGYTF,TGCGCCAGCAGCGACCCTGGGGTCGGCTACACCTTC
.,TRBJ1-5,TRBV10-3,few,CAISERETPPQHF,TGTGCCATCAGTGAAAGGGAGACTCCGCCCCAGCATTTT
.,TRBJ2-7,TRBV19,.,CASSRLGPISYEQYF,TGTGCCAGTAGTAGGTTGGGGCCTATCTCCTACGAGCAGTACTTC
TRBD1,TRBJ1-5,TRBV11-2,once,CASSPQGARQPQHF,TGTGCCAGCAGCCCCCAGGGGGCCCGTCAGCCCCAGCATTTT
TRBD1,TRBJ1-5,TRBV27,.,CASSGHRGDQPQHF,TGTGCCAGCAGTGGCCACAGGGGGGATCAGCCCCAGCATTTT
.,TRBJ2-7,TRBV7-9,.,CASSFSGAYEQYF,TGTGCCAGCAGCTTTTCGGGGGCCTACGAGCAGTACTTC
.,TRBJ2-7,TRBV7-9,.,CASSLEFGTYSYEQYF,TGTGCCAGCAGCCTAGAGTTTGGGACTTACTCCTACGAGCAGTACTTC